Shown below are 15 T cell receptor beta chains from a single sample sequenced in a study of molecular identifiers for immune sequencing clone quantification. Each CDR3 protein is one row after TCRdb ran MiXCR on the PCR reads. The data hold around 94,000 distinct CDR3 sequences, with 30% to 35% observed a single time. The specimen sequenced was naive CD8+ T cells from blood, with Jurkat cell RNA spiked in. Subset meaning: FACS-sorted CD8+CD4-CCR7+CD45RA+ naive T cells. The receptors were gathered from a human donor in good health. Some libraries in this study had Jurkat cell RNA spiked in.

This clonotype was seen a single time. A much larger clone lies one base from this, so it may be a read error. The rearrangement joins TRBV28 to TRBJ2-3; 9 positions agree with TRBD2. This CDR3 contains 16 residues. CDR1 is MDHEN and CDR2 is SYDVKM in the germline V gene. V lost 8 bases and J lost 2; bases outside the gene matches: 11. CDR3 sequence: CASGTLAGSPTDTQYF. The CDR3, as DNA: TGTGCCAGCGGTACCCTAGCGGGATCGCCCACAGATACGCAGTATTTT.

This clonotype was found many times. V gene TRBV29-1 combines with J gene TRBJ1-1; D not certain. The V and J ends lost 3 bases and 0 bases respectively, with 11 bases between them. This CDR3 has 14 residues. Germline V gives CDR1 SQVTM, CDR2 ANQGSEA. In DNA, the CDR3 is TGCAGCGTTGAGAGAGGCACGATGAACACTGAAGCTTTCTTT. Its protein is CSVERGTMNTEAFF.

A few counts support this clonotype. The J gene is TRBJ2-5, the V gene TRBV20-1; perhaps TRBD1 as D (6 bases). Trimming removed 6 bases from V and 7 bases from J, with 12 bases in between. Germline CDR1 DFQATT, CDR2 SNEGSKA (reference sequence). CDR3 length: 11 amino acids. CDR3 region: CSAKGVGTQYF. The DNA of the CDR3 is TGCAGTGCAAAGGGGGTCGGGACCCAGTACTTC.

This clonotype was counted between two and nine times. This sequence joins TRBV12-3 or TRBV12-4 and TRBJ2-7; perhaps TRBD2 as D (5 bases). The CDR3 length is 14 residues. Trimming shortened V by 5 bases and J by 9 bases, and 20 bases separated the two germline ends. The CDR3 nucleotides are TGTGCCAGCAGTACGAGTGGGGTACGAAGCGGGCAGTACTTC. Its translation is CASSTSGVRSGQYF.

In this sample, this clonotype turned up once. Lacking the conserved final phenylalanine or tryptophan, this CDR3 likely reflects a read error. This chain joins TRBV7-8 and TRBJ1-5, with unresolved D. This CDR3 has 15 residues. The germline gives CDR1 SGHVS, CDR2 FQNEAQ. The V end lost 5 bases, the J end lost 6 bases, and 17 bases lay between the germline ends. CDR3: CASSTQLHPGQPQHI. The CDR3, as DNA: TGTGCCAGCAGCACACAACTCCACCCGGGTCAGCCCCAGCATATT.

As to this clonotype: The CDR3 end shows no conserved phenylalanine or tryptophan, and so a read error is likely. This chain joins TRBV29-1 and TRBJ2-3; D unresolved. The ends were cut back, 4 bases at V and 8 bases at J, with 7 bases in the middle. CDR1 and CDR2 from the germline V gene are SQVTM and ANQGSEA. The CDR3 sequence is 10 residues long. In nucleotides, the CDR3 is TGCAGCGTTGTCCGGGCTACGCAGTATTAT. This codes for CSVVRATQYY.

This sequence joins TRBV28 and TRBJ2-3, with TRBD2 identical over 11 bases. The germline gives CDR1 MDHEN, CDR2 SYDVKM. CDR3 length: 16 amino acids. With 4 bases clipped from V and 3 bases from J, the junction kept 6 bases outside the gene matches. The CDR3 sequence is CASSSPSGGRTDTQYF. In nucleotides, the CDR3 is TGTGCCAGCAGTTCCCCTAGCGGGGGGCGGACAGATACGCAGTATTTT. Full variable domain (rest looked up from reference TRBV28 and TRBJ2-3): DVKVTQSSRYLVKRTGEKVFLECVQDMDHENMFWYRQDPGLGLRLIYFSYDVKMKEKGDIPEGYSVSREKKERFSLILESASTNQTSMYLCASSSPSGGRTDTQYFGPGTRLTVL.

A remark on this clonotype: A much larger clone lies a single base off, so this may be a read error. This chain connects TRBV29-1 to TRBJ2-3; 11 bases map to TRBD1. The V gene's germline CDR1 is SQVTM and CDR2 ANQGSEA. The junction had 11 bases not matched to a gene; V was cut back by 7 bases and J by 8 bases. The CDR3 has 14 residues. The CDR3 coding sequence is TGCAGCGCTACCGGGACAGGGGGGATAGCTACGCAGTATTTT. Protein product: CSATGTGGIATQYF.

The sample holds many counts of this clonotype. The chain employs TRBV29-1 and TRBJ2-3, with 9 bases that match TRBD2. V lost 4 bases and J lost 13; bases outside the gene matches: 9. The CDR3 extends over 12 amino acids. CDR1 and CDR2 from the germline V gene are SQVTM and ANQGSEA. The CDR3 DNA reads TGCAGCGTTGCCCTCGCGGGAGGGGAGGAGTATTTT. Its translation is CSVALAGGEEYF.

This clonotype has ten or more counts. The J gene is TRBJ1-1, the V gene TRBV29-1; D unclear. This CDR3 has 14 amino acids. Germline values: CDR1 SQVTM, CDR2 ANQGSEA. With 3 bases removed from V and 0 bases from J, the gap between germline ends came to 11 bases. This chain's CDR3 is CSVDAPTMNTEAFF. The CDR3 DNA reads TGCAGCGTTGACGCACCTACCATGAACACTGAAGCTTTCTTT.

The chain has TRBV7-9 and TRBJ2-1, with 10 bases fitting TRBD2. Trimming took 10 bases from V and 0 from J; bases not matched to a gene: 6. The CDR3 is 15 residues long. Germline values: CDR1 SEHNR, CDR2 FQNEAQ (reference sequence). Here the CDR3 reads CAIMVAGGSYNEQFF. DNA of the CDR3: TGTGCCATCATGGTAGCGGGGGGCTCCTACAATGAGCAGTTCTTC.

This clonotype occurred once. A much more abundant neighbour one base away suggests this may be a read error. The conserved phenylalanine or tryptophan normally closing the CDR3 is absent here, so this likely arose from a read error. The CDR3 sequence is CASSVAGYGDTQYL. DNA for the CDR3: TGTGCCAGCAGCGTGGCGGGGTACGGCGATACGCAGTATCTT. V is TRBV28 and J is TRBJ2-3, with a possible D match to TRBD2 (6 bases). Trimming stripped 6 bases from V and 6 bases from J, with 16 bases between. Germline-derived CDR1 and CDR2 are MDHEN and SYDVKM. CDR3 length: 14 amino acids.

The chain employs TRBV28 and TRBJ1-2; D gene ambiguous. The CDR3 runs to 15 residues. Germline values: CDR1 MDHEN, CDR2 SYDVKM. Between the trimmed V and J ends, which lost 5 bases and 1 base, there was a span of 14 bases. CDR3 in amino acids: CASSPDQTLNYGYTF. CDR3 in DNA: TGTGCCAGCAGTCCGGACCAGACCCTTAACTATGGCTACACCTTC.

The CDR3, as DNA: TGTGCCAGCAGATTTTCCCCAGGGTCTGAGCAGTTCTTC. It translates to CASRFSPGSEQFF. V usage is TRBV6-5 and J usage is TRBJ2-1; TRBD1 might be the D (5 bases). The length of the CDR3 is 13 residues. Trimming pared 6 bases from V and 9 bases from J, leaving 15 bases between. Germline loops: CDR1 MNHEY, CDR2 SVGAGI.

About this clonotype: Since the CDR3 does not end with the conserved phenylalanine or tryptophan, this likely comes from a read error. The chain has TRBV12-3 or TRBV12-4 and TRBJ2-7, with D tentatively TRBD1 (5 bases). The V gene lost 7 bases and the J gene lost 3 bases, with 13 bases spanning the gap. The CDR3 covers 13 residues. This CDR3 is CASTEDTDYEQYI. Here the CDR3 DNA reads TGTGCCAGCACCGAGGACACCGACTACGAGCAGTACATC.